This record concerns one TCR beta chain sequence. Described treatment: preoperative locoregional IRX-2 cytokine immunotherapy. Patients received preoperative, locoregional IRX-2 cytokine immunotherapy in a phase Ib study. The CDR3 contains 15 residues. V lost 2 bases and J 0 bases, leaving 7 bases between the germline ends. CDR1 is MNHEY, CDR2 SMNVEV, per germline (reference sequence). The assay was immunoSEQ multiplex PCR, and TCRdb's table has in-frame clones only and misses some. The table has around 28,000 clones, nearly 90% seen once. The entry originates in a study of preoperative IRX-2 immunotherapy in early breast cancer.

Collection of the sample occurred from a patient treated with IRX-2 immunotherapy. The clonotype originates from a human donor with breast cancer. The chain links TRBV27 to TRBJ1-4; tentative D call: TRBD1 (5 bases). CDR3 amino acids: CASSLRRATNEKLFF. In nucleotides, the CDR3 is TGTGCCAGCAGTTTACGCAGGGCAACTAATGAAAAACTGTTTTTT.